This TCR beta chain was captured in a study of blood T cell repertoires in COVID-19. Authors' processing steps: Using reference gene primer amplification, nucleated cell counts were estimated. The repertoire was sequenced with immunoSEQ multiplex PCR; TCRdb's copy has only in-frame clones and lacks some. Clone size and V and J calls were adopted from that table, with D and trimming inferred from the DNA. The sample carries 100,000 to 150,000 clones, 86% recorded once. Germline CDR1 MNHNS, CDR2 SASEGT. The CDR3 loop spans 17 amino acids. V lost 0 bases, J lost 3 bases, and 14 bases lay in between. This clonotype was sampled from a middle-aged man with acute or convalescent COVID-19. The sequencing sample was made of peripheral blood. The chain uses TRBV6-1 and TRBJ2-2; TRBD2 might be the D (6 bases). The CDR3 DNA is TGTGCCAGCAGTGAAGCGCAGGGCGGGATGTACACCGGGGAGCTGTTTTTT. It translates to CASSEAQGGMYTGELFF.